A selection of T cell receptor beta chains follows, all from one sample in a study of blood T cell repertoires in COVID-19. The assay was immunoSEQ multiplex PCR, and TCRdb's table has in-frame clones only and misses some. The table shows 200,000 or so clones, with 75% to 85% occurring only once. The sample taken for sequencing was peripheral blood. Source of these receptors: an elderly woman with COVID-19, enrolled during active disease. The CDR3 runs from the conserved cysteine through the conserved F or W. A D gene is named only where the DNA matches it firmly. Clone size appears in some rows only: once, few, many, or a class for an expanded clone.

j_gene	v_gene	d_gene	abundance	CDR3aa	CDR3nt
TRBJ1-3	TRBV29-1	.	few	CSVEEPGKSSGNTIYF	TGCAGCGTTGAAGAGCCAGGGAAGAGCTCTGGAAACACCATATATTTT
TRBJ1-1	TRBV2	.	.	CASSRGMYLDTEAFF	TGTGCCAGCAGCCGGGGAATGTATCTGGACACTGAAGCTTTCTTT
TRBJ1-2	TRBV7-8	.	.	CASSLEPIPRGYTF	TGTGCCAGCAGCTTAGAGCCCATCCCACGTGGCTACACCTTC
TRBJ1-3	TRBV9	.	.	CASSTSQTSSGNTIYF	TGTGCCAGCAGCACCAGCCAAACTAGCTCTGGAAACACCATATATTTT
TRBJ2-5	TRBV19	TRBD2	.	CASSIGGGWGTQYF	TGTGCCAGTAGTATTGGGGGAGGGTGGGGGACCCAGTACTTC
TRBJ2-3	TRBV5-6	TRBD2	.	CASSLQGLYTDTQYF	TGTGCCAGCAGCCTGCAGGGACTATACACAGATACGCAGTATTTT
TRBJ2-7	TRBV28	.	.	CASSLRLRGPPSYEQYF	TGTGCCAGCAGTTTAAGGCTGCGGGGGCCCCCCTCCTACGAGCAGTACTTC
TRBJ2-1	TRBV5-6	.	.	CASHSWADPYNEQFF	TGTGCCAGCCACTCGTGGGCAGACCCATACAATGAGCAGTTCTTC
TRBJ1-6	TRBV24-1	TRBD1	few	CATSDSRTGDNSPLHF	TGTGCCACCAGTGATTCCCGGACAGGGGATAATTCACCCCTCCACTTT
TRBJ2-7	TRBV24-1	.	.	CATSDPGLLTYEQYF	TGTGCCACCAGTGATCCGGGACTTCTGACCTACGAGCAGTACTTC
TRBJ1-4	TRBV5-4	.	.	CASSSSGTHEKLFF	TGTGCCAGCAGCTCTAGCGGGACCCATGAAAAACTGTTTTTT
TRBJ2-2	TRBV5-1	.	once	CASSLDSFGTGELFF	TGCGCCAGCAGCTTGGATAGCTTCGGGACCGGGGAGCTGTTTTTT
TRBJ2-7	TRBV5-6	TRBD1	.	CASSFLGQGPFYEQYF	TGTGCCAGCAGCTTTCTCGGACAGGGGCCCTTCTACGAGCAGTACTTC
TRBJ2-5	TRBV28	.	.	CASRPGLQETQYF	TGTGCCAGCAGACCGGGACTTCAAGAGACCCAGTACTTC
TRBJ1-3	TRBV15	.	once	CATQTGTGNTIYF	TGTGCCACGCAAACAGGGACTGGAAACACCATATATTTT
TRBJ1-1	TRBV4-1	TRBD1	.	CASSQDRQGEAFF	TGCGCCAGCAGCCAAGATAGACAGGGCGAAGCTTTCTTT
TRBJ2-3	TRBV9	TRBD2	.	CASSRLAGVTDTQYF	TGTGCCAGCAGCCGACTAGCGGGGGTAACAGATACGCAGTATTTT
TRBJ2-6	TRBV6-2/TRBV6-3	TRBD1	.	CASSYSTRGTSGANVLTF	TGTGCCAGCAGTTACTCGACCAGGGGGACCTCTGGGGCCAACGTCCTGACTTTC
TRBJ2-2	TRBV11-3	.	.	CASSTPALANTGELFF	TGTGCCAGCAGCACCCCAGCACTAGCAAACACCGGGGAGCTGTTTTTT
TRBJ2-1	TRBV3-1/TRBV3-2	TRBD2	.	CASSQGTSGRNEQFF	TGTGCCAGCAGCCAAGGGACTAGCGGGCGAAATGAGCAGTTCTTC
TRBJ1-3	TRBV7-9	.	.	CASSVNYGNTIYF	TGTGCCAGCAGCGTGAACTATGGAAACACCATATATTTT
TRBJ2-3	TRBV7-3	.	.	CASTPTGFASDTQYF	TGTGCCAGCACCCCAACAGGGTTCGCTTCAGATACGCAGTATTTT
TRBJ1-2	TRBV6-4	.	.	CASSDSFRGSLGYTF	TGTGCCAGCAGTGACTCGTTCAGGGGATCCCTCGGCTACACCTTC
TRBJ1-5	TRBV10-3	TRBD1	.	CAISAPGGNQPQHF	TGTGCCATCAGTGCCCCAGGGGGGAATCAGCCCCAGCATTTT
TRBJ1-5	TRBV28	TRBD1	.	CASSPLGTGYSNQPQHF	TGTGCCAGCAGTCCCTTGGGGACAGGCTATAGCAATCAGCCCCAGCATTTT
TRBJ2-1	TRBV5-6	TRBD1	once	CASSTIGDRGYNEQFF	TGTGCCAGCAGCACCATCGGGGACAGGGGCTACAATGAGCAGTTCTTC